Below are 13 T cell receptor beta chains sequenced from a single sample in a study of blood T cell repertoires in COVID-19. The method was immunoSEQ multiplex PCR; TCRdb's version includes in-frame clones alone and lacks a portion of them. The sample gives some 300,000 clones, 88% of which show up once; 0.75% to 1% is in the top ten. The sample consisted of PBMCs or T cells enriched from blood (not recorded which). The receptors were sampled from a woman in her twenties or thirties who had recovered from COVID-19.

This clone came up once. The chain carries TRBV24-1 and TRBJ2-3; 8 bases are a match to TRBD1. CDR3 length: 16 amino acids. The V gene end was trimmed by 1 base and the J gene end by 3 bases; junction bases not matched to a gene: 5. Germline CDR1 reads KGHDR; CDR2 reads SFDVKD. The CDR3 nucleotides are TGTGCCACCAGTGATTTCCTCGGACAGGGTACAGATACGCAGTATTTT. Protein product: CATSDFLGQGTDTQYF.

The gene calls are TRBV6-5 and TRBJ1-2; perhaps TRBD1 as D (5 bases). Trimming pared 6 bases from V and 2 bases from J, leaving 10 bases between. Germline V gene lookup returns CDR1 MNHEY and CDR2 SVGAGI. CDR3 length equals 13 residues. The CDR3 here is CASRKTVNYGYTF. CDR3 nucleotides: TGTGCCAGCAGAAAGACAGTGAACTATGGCTACACCTTC.

This clone was recorded once. The V gene is TRBV5-3, the J gene TRBJ1-5; 9 bases line up with TRBD1. TRBV5-3 qualifies as an ORF whose function is uncertain. V was pared by 9 bases and J by 8 bases, with 9 bases of the junction left unmatched. The CDR3 consists of 13 residues. Here the CDR3 DNA reads TGTGCCACCACAGGGACAGGGAATGAGCCCCAGCATTTT. It is translated as CATTGTGNEPQHF.

J is TRBJ1-3 and V is TRBV5-1, with D uncertain. Germline CDR1 is SGHRS and CDR2 is YFSETQ. With 5 bases removed from V and 2 bases from J, the gap between germline ends came to 17 bases. The CDR3 is made up of 16 amino acids. CDR3 sequence (DNA): TGCGCCAGCAGGTCGGAAGTCCGAGGGCCTGGAAACACCATATATTTT. Translation: CASRSEVRGPGNTIYF.

V is TRBV5-1 and J is TRBJ2-3; D not resolved. Germline CDR1 SGHRS, CDR2 YFSETQ. V dropped 0 bases and J dropped 3 bases, with 8 bases sitting between them. The CDR3 contains 14 residues. The CDR3 region has the DNA TGCGCCAGCAGCTTGGCGTTAGCAACAGATACGCAGTATTTT. It yields the protein CASSLALATDTQYF.

The chain recombines TRBV4-2 with TRBJ1-2; TRBD1 agrees at 7 bases. Trimming cost V 4 bases and J 8 bases; bases outside gene matches: 13. Germline V gene lookup returns CDR1 LGHNA and CDR2 YNFKEQ. The CDR3 runs to 15 residues. The CDR3 reads CASSPGTEGPQGYTF. In DNA form, the CDR3 reads TGTGCCAGCAGCCCCGGGACAGAGGGGCCGCAGGGCTACACCTTC.

The gene calls are TRBV27 and TRBJ1-2, with 7 nucleotides matching TRBD1. Germline CDR1 is MNHEY and CDR2 is SMNVEV (reference sequence). The J segment lost 2 bases and the V segment lost 2 bases, leaving 2 bases of the junction unmatched. This CDR3 spans 14 amino acids. The CDR3 here is CASSLTGANYGYTF. The CDR3 DNA sequence: TGTGCCAGCAGTTTAACAGGGGCCAACTATGGCTACACCTTC.

The rearrangement uses TRBV15 and TRBJ1-2, with a weak D call TRBD1 (6 bases). The CDR3 length is 15 residues. V dropped 0 bases and J dropped 5 bases, with 13 bases sitting between them. CDR1 is LNHNV, CDR2 YYDKDF, per germline (reference sequence). CDR3 DNA sequence: TGTGCCACCAGCAGAGAGTGGGACATTAGATATGGCTACACCTTC. Translated: CATSREWDIRYGYTF.

This clone appeared a few times. J is TRBJ2-4 and V is TRBV29-1; 7 nucleotides match TRBD2. CDR3 length: 13 residues. The V gene's germline CDR1 is SQVTM and CDR2 ANQGSEA. The trim removed 6 bases at V and 0 bases at J, leaving 2 bases unmatched. Here the CDR3 DNA reads TGCAGCGTCGGGGGGAGAGCCAAAAACATTCAGTACTTC. Its protein product is CSVGGRAKNIQYF.

The sample holds one count of this clone. The chain combines TRBV10-3 with TRBJ2-7, with a tentative D call TRBD1 (6 bases). Germline V lookup: CDR1 ENHRY, CDR2 SYGVKD. This CDR3 is 14 amino acids long. V lost 3 bases to trimming and J lost 3 bases, with 12 bases between them. The CDR3 here is CAISDPRDNYEQYF. CDR3 nucleotide sequence: TGTGCCATCAGTGACCCCCGGGACAACTACGAGCAGTACTTC.

The J gene is TRBJ2-7, the V gene TRBV5-4; the D gene is possibly TRBD2 (5 bases). The CDR3 totals 13 residues. Germline V gene sequence: CDR1 SGHNT, CDR2 YYREEE (reference sequence). Trimming took 3 bases from V and 7 from J, leaving 14 bases between them. Here the CDR3 reads CASSSTGVGEQYF. CDR3 coding DNA: TGTGCCAGCAGCTCAACCGGGGTCGGGGAGCAGTACTTC.

This clone is a singleton in its sample. V is TRBV11-2 and J is TRBJ1-2; maybe TRBD1 (6 bases). The CDR3 covers 14 residues. Germline CDR1 SGHAT, CDR2 FQNNGV. V dropped 5 bases and J dropped 4 bases, with 14 bases sitting between them. CDR3 sequence (DNA): TGTGCCAGCAGCCGGACACAGGGCGGCTATGGCTACACCTTC. It codes for CASSRTQGGYGYTF.

The chain recombines TRBV24-1 with TRBJ2-3; D may be TRBD1 (6 bases). V was trimmed by 5 bases and J by 0 bases, leaving 11 bases between them. CDR3 size: 15 residues. Per the germline V gene, CDR1 is KGHDR and CDR2 is SFDVKD. CDR3 DNA: TGTGCCACCAGTGCCGGGACATCTAGCACAGATACGCAGTATTTT. Translation: CATSAGTSSTDTQYF.